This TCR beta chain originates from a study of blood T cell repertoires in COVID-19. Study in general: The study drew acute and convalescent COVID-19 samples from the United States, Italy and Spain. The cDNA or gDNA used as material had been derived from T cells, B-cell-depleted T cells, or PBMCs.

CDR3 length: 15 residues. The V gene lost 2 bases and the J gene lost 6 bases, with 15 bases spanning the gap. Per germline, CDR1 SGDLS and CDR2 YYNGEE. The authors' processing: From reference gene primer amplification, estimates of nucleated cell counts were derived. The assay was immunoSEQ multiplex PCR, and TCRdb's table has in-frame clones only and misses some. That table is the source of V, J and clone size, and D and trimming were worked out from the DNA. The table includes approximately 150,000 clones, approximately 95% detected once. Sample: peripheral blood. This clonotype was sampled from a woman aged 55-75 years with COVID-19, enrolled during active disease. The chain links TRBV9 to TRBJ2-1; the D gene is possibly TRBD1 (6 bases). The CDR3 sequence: CASSVAGVVGNEQFF. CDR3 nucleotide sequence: TGTGCCAGCAGCGTTGCAGGGGTGGTCGGCAATGAGCAGTTCTTC.